The clone carrying this TCR beta chain appeared once. These data belong to a study of blood T cell repertoires in COVID-19. Whole-study context: Whether acute or convalescent, the COVID-19 samples came from the United States, Italy and Spain.

Clones were read by immunoSEQ multiplex PCR, and TCRdb kept only the in-frame ones, dropping some. The profile covers a few hundred thousand clones, with around 83% appearing a single time and less than 4% taken by the ten largest. Sequenced material: peripheral blood. This sequence was found in a man younger than 30 with active or convalescent COVID-19.

CDR3 coding DNA: TGTGCCAGCAGGCCAAAGTTTCAAGGGGACACTGAAGCTTTCTTT. Protein sequence: CASRPKFQGDTEAFF. The rearrangement joins TRBV6-5 to TRBJ1-1, with D maybe TRBD1 (5 bases). The germline V and J ends were trimmed by 6 bases and 3 bases, with 17 bases remaining between them. From germline, CDR1 is MNHEY and CDR2 SVGAGI. This CDR3 is built from 15 residues.